This T cell receptor (beta chain) emerged from a study of cytomegalovirus exposure and HLA in healthy donors. Study findings and constraints: Both high specificity and high sensitivity reportedly marked the classifier's diagnosis of cytomegalovirus status. Analyzed later, most CMV-associated TCR beta chains appeared HLA-restricted. Sequencing depth roughly uniform across donors was assumed in presence/absence analyses.

At sampling all donors were nominally healthy, likely with unrecorded immune exposures. PCR involved 60 Vbeta and 13 Jbeta primers. This table comes from immunoSEQ multiplex PCR, and its TCRdb copy is limited to in-frame clones, with some not included. The repertoire has 70,000 or so clones, around 80% of them found once; the top ten carry 1.5% to 2%. The germline CDR1 and CDR2 sequences are MDHEN and SYDVKM. V lost 4 bases and J 7 bases, leaving 13 bases between the germline ends. The CDR3 runs to 13 residues. Points on this clone: What it binds is unknown.

The sequenced sample consisted of PBMCs. The chain links TRBV28 to TRBJ1-2, with a tentative D call TRBD1 (5 bases). The receptor was derived from a man aged 18 to 30 in good health and CMV-seronegative. In nucleotides, the CDR3 is TGTGCCAGCAGTTATCCCGTCAGGGCTGGCTACACCTTC. Translated, it gives CASSYPVRAGYTF.